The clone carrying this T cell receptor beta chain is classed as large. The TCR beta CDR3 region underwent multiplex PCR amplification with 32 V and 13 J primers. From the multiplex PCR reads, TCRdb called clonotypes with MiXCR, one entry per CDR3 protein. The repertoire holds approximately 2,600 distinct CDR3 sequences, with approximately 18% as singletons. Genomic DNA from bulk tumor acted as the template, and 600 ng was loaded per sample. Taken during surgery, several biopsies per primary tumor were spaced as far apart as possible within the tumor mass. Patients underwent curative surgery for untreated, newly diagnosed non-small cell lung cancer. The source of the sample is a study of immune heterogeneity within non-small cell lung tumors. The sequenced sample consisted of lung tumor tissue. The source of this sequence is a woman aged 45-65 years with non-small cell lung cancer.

In DNA form, the CDR3 reads TGTGCCTGGACCCCCGGAGCGGGAAGGAATACGCAGTATTTT. This encodes CAWTPGAGRNTQYF. The chain combines TRBV30 with TRBJ2-3; TRBD2 aligns across 7 bases. V gave up 4 bases and J gave up 7 bases; unmatched junction bases: 11. This CDR3 region has 14 residues. Germline CDR1 GTSNPN, CDR2 SVGIG (reference sequence).